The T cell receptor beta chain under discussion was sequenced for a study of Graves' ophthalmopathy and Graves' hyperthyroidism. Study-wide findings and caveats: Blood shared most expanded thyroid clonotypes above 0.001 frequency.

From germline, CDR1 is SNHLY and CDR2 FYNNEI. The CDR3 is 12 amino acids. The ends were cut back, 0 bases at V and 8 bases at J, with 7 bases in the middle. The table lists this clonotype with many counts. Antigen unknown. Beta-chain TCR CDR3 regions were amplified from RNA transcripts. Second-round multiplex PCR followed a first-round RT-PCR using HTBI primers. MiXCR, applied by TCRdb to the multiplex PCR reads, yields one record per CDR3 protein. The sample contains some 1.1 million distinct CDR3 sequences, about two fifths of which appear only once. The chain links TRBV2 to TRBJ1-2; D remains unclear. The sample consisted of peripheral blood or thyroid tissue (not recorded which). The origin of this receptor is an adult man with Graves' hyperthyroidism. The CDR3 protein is CASSEAPTGYTF. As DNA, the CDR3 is TGTGCCAGCAGTGAAGCCCCCACGGGCTACACCTTC.